This T cell receptor (beta chain) was obtained from a study of cytomegalovirus exposure and HLA in healthy donors. Study details: Of several hundred genotyped donors, about 81% clustered with self-reported Caucasian donors.

It was with 60 Vbeta and 13 Jbeta primers that the PCR ran. Clones were sequenced by immunoSEQ multiplex PCR, and TCRdb holds only the in-frame ones, with some missing. The table includes about 130,000 clones, roughly 88% detected once. This clone has just one count. Its antigen remains unknown. Regarding the study as a whole: In a later analysis, HLA-associated TCR beta chains were more clonally expanded than equally common others. Sequencing probably produced one cluster of sequence variants that were highly shared. Productive status was seen about 90% or about 30% of the time for most TCR beta V segments in an earlier analysis.

Unmatched junction bases numbered 14, after V lost 5 bases and J lost 3 bases. Germline values: CDR1 MNHEY, CDR2 SMNVEV (reference sequence). This CDR3 spans 20 amino acids. The TCR comes from a boy aged 5-17 years in good health and CMV-seronegative. Sequencing was carried out using PBMCs. This sequence joins TRBV27 and TRBJ2-2; TRBD2 matches at 14 bases. CDR3 nucleotides: TGTGCCAGCAGTCCACCCCTTGGACTAGCGGGGGGCCGTCACACCGGGGAGCTGTTTTTT. It encodes CASSPPLGLAGGRHTGELFF.